This T cell receptor (beta chain) was identified during a study of blood T cells in healthy people across ages. Study information: The template switching approach captured approximately one barcoded beta molecule for every two T cells. General study results and limits: Underestimates were what the diversity estimates from one million T cells were considered to be.

Per sample, no less than 5 micrograms of total RNA were extracted. This CDR3 has 15 amino acids. V was pared by 4 bases and J by 0 bases, with 13 bases between. The germline V gene has CDR1 SGDLS and CDR2 YYNGEE. A second PCR of about 7 to 12 cycles used a sample-barcoded 5' primer and a J-beta primer mix. A template-switch adaptor with 12 random nucleotides tagged each cDNA molecule. TCRdb itself ran the 5' RACE reads through MiXCR, one entry per CDR3 protein. The sample consists of fewer than 800,000 distinct CDR3 sequences, roughly 32% of them appearing once. This clonotype was picked up many times. Its antigen is not identified.

The sequencing sample was made of blood. This clonotype originated in a woman at least 80 years old in good health. This chain links TRBV9 with TRBJ1-2, with D perhaps matching TRBD1 (5 bases). CDR3 residues: CASSSEGSPNYGYTF. As DNA, the CDR3 is TGTGCCAGCAGCTCTGAGGGGTCGCCTAACTATGGCTACACCTTC.